This T cell receptor (beta chain) emerged from a study of cytomegalovirus exposure and HLA in healthy donors. 60 Vbeta and 13 Jbeta primers were used in PCR. This table comes from immunoSEQ multiplex PCR, and its TCRdb copy is limited to in-frame clones, with some not included. Of about 170,000 clones in the sample, about 80% are singletons; the top ten hold more than 5.5%. Study-wide results and caveats: In the analysis, some V segments, TRBV6-2 and TRBV6-3 included, were excluded as indistinguishable.

Trimming took 3 bases from V and 4 from J, leaving 15 bases between them. CDR3 length: 15 amino acids. Germline V lookup: CDR1 MNHNS, CDR2 SASEGT. In the case of this clone: The antigen remains undetermined.

Material for sequencing was PBMCs. This receptor was taken from a young man in good health and CMV-seropositive. V usage is TRBV6-1 and J usage is TRBJ1-2, with D perhaps TRBD1 (6 bases). CDR3 in amino acids: CASSEGAGTFYGYTF. DNA for the CDR3: TGTGCCAGCAGTGAGGGGGCAGGGACCTTCTATGGCTACACCTTC.